This TCR beta chain was identified during a study of Ad26.COV2.S vaccination and SARS-CoV-2 variants. Notes on this clone: Its antigen remains unknown.

The assay was immunoSEQ multiplex PCR, and TCRdb's table has in-frame clones only and misses some. The sample yields a few hundred thousand clones, around 87% seen once. Looked up from germline, CDR1 is ENHRY and CDR2 is SYGVKD. Trimming cost V 4 bases and J 0 bases; bases outside gene matches: 12. CDR3 length equals 17 residues. Points from the study as a whole: Vaccine and placebo groups showed comparable non-spike TCR breadth.

Indicated treatment: approximately 18 received Ad26.COV2.S at low or high dose, single or two shots; five or six received placebo; per-sample allocation not given. Specimens were obtained on day 63 following the first vaccine or placebo injection. The clonotype was recovered from a person aged 18 to 59 who received the Ad26.COV2.S COVID-19 vaccine or a placebo. The sequencing here drew on peripheral blood, taken in a trial of Ad26.COV2.S vaccine versus placebo. The rearrangement joins TRBV10-3 to TRBJ2-7; 7 bases match TRBD1. The DNA of the CDR3 is TGTGCCATCAGTGTAAATTATCGGGACAGAAGCTCCTACGAGCAGTACTTC. It is translated as CAISVNYRDRSSYEQYF.